The sequence of this TCR beta chain was determined in a study of a mutant IDH1 vaccine in newly diagnosed glioma. Germline values: CDR1 LNHDA, CDR2 SQIVND (reference sequence). With 6 bases removed from V and 0 bases from J, the gap between germline ends came to 13 bases. This CDR3 spans 15 amino acids. Time point described: baseline, week 1 (first vaccination visit). Treatment of the sample: pre-vaccination baseline after standard-of-care therapy. Repertoires were generated with immunoSEQ multiplex PCR, while TCRdb's copy carries only in-frame clones and drops some. The repertoire has about 34,000 clones, over 60% of them found once; the top ten carry roughly 9%.

This chain connects TRBV19 to TRBJ2-3, with D perhaps being TRBD1 or TRBD2 (6 bases each). The sequences come from peripheral blood mononuclear cells (PBMCs), collected from a glioma patient treated with radiotherapy, temozolomide or both. The sequence was collected from a man aged 45-65 years with glioma. Some clones in this sample may be carry-over from other donors' samples. The CDR3 region has the DNA TGTGCCAGTAGAGGGGGGACCCCTAGCACAGATACGCAGTATTTT. As protein: CASRGGTPSTDTQYF.